This entry lists 20 T cell receptor beta chains sequenced from one sample in a study of breast tumors, draining lymph nodes, adjacent tissues. TCRdb used MiXCR to reprocess the multiplex PCR reads, holding one entry per CDR3 protein. In the table there are some 140,000 distinct CDR3 sequences, 20% to 25% of which are singletons. The lymph nodes were axillary draining lymph nodes from breast cancer patients. Material for sequencing was axillary lymph node tissue. The receptors come from a female donor with breast cancer. Some clones in this sample may be carry-over from other donors' samples.

Comment on this clonotype: At one end, the junction sequence differs from germline, possibly due to a read error. The V and J genes are TRBV7-6 and TRBJ2-3; D may be TRBD1 (7 bases). Germline CDR1 and CDR2: SGHVS and FNYEAQ. The CDR3 loop spans 16 amino acids. The CDR3 region is CAGSPRGQLSTDTQYF. The CDR3 region has the DNA TGTGCCGGCAGCCCGCGGGGACAGCTAAGCACAGATACGCAGTATTTT.

This clonotype came up a few times. The chain is built from TRBV18 and TRBJ2-3; D uncertain. The CDR3 length is 14 residues. Germline V CDR1 and CDR2: KGHSH, LQKENI. Trimming shortened V by 8 bases and J by 6 bases, and 18 bases separated the two germline ends. CDR3 sequence reads: CASRPASRGDTQYF. The DNA of the CDR3 is TGTGCCAGCCGCCCTGCAAGTCGCGGCGATACGCAGTATTTT.

This chain connects TRBV20-1 to TRBJ2-1; 10 positions agree with TRBD2. Germline V gene sequence: CDR1 DFQATT, CDR2 SNEGSKA (reference sequence). Unmatched junction bases numbered 12, after V lost 0 bases and J lost 7 bases. CDR3 length equals 17 residues. CDR3 nucleotide sequence: TGCAGTGCTAGAGATGAGGGAGCTAGCGGGAGACCGAATGAGCAGTTCTTC. It codes for CSARDEGASGRPNEQFF.

This clonotype was detected ten times or more. J is TRBJ2-7 and V is TRBV6-2 or TRBV6-3, with 9 bases aligning to TRBD2. The junction had 8 bases not matched to a gene; V was cut back by 6 bases and J by 2 bases. The CDR3 extends over 15 amino acids. Germline-derived CDR1 and CDR2 are MNHEY and SVGEGT. CDR3 sequence reads: CASRDDGLAPYEQYF. In DNA, the CDR3 is TGTGCCAGCAGAGACGACGGACTAGCGCCCTACGAGCAGTACTTC.

For this clonotype: One end of the junction is discordant with germline, which a read error may explain. The rearrangement links TRBV25-1 to TRBJ2-7, with no clear D. From germline, CDR1 is MGHDK and CDR2 SYGVNS. The CDR3 contains 13 residues. Written as DNA, the CDR3 is TGTGCCAGCAGTTCCTGGAGCTCCTCCGAGCAGTACTTC. Protein: CASSSWSSSEQYF.

A remark on this clonotype: Possible read error: a much larger clone is one base away. CDR3 sequence reads: CASGYLAGPYEQYF. CDR3 in DNA: TGTGCCAGCGGTTACTTAGCGGGACCCTACGAGCAGTACTTC. The chain carries TRBV12-3 or TRBV12-4 and TRBJ2-7; TRBD2 matches 8 bases. Trimming cost V 8 bases and J 2 bases; bases outside gene matches: 8. The CDR3 sequence is 14 residues long.

This clonotype came up many times. J is TRBJ2-7 and V is TRBV5-1; 9 positions agree with TRBD2. The CDR3 has 16 residues. Germline V gene data show CDR1 as SGHRS and CDR2 as YFSETQ. The trim removed 4 bases at V and 0 bases at J, leaving 8 bases unmatched. The CDR3 protein is CASSQGHSGSSYEQYF. The CDR3 bases are TGCGCCAGCAGCCAAGGTCATAGCGGGAGCTCCTACGAGCAGTACTTC.

This clonotype was detected only once. Being one base from a much bigger clone, this may be a read error. DNA of the CDR3: TGTGCCAGCAGCCAGACTCGCGGGACTAGCGGGGTCGGGGAGCTGTTTTTT. Residues: CASSQTRGTSGVGELFF. This chain joins TRBV4-2 and TRBJ2-2; 13 nucleotides align to TRBD2. With 3 bases clipped from V and 7 bases from J, the junction kept 8 bases outside the gene matches. The CDR3 is made up of 17 amino acids. CDR1 is LGHNA and CDR2 is YNFKEQ in the germline V gene.

This clonotype was counted once. A much bigger clone sits one base away, suggesting this may be a read error. The chain has TRBV9 and TRBJ2-7, with 15 bases lining up with TRBD2. The CDR3 length is 16 residues. CDR1 is SGDLS, CDR2 YYNGEE, per germline. V was pared by 4 bases and J by 6 bases, with 8 bases of the junction left unmatched. The chain's CDR3 is CASSPRGLAGGVEQYF. CDR3 in DNA: TGTGCCAGCAGCCCCAGAGGACTAGCGGGAGGGGTCGAGCAGTACTTC.

This clonotype showed up many times. V and J are TRBV6-2 or TRBV6-3 and TRBJ2-7; 7 nucleotides match TRBD1. The CDR3 is made up of 14 amino acids. Germline CDR1 is MNHEY and CDR2 is SVGEGT. Trimming at V came to 6 bases and at J to 7 bases, leaving 12 bases not matched to a gene. In DNA form, the CDR3 reads TGTGCCAGCAGCGTAGACAGGGTCCGGCGTGAGCAGTACTTC. Residues: CASSVDRVRREQYF.

Concerning this clonotype itself: This sequence may be a read error, since a much larger clone differs from it by one base. The V and J genes are TRBV20-1 and TRBJ2-3; D unresolved. The CDR3 has 14 amino acids. Germline V gene data show CDR1 as DFQATT and CDR2 as SNEGSKA (reference sequence). The CDR3 loop reads CSARAGVGTDAQYF. The CDR3 nucleotides are TGCAGTGCTAGAGCAGGAGTCGGCACAGATGCGCAGTATTTT.

This clonotype was found a few times. The DNA for the CDR3 is TGTGCCAGCAGTTCGTTACAGGGGTGGAGCACAGATACGCAGTATTTT. Translated: CASSSLQGWSTDTQYF. The chain uses TRBV28 and TRBJ2-3; 7 bases are a match to TRBD1. Germline V CDR1 and CDR2: MDHEN, SYDVKM. After removal of 4 bases from V and 0 bases from J, the junction contained 7 bases not matched to a gene. The CDR3 spans 16 residues.

The table lists this clonotype with many counts. The chain carries TRBV5-1 and TRBJ2-3; 8 positions agree with TRBD2. Germline V gives CDR1 SGHRS, CDR2 YFSETQ. Trimming cost V 7 bases and J 3 bases; bases outside gene matches: 4. This CDR3 is 13 amino acids long. CDR3 protein: CASQTGGTDTQYF. DNA for the CDR3: TGCGCCAGCCAGACGGGAGGGACAGATACGCAGTATTTT.

This clonotype has at least ten counts. The genes are TRBV19 and TRBJ1-4, with 11 bases identical to TRBD1. CDR1 LNHDA and CDR2 SQIVND come from the germline V gene (reference sequence). V trimming: 5 bases; J trimming: 3 bases; junction bases outside the gene matches: 8. This CDR3 has 17 residues. This chain's CDR3 is CASSPLDRGLSNEKLFF. As DNA, the CDR3 is TGTGCCAGTAGTCCACTGGACAGGGGGCTATCTAATGAAAAACTGTTTTTT.

This clonotype was recorded many times. The V call is TRBV6-1, the J call TRBJ2-7; D not resolved. This CDR3 contains 10 residues. The V gene lost 6 bases and the J gene lost 5 bases, with 5 bases spanning the gap. CDR1 MNHNS and CDR2 SASEGT come from the germline V gene. As DNA, the CDR3 is TGTGCCAGCAGCTTTAACGAGCAGTACTTC. It translates to CASSFNEQYF.

This clonotype has a count of ten or more. This chain links TRBV5-1 with TRBJ2-2; 7 bases are shared with TRBD2. Germline loops: CDR1 SGHRS, CDR2 YFSETQ. V lost 0 bases, J lost 4 bases, and 6 bases stayed unmatched. CDR3 size: 16 residues. The CDR3 bases are TGCGCCAGCAGCTTGGAACGGGGGGTCGTCACCGGGGAGCTGTTTTTT. Protein sequence: CASSLERGVVTGELFF. The full variable domain, its missing parts supplied by reference TRBV5-1 and TRBJ2-2, is KAGVTQTPRYLIKTRGQQVTLSCSPISGHRSVSWYQQTPGQGLQFLFEYFSETQRNKGNFPGRFSGRQFSNSRSEMNVSTLELGDSALYLCASSLERGVVTGELFFGEGSRLTVL.

Remarks on this clonotype: This may stem from a read error, because a much larger clone lies one nucleotide away. V gene TRBV30 combines with J gene TRBJ2-7; D may be TRBD1 or TRBD2 (5 bases each). V was trimmed by 0 bases and J by 6 bases, leaving 12 bases between them. The CDR3 length is 13 residues. Germline V lookup: CDR1 GTSNPN, CDR2 SVGIG (reference sequence). The CDR3: CAWSVPGTREQYF. CDR3 nucleotide sequence: TGTGCCTGGAGTGTACCCGGGACCCGCGAGCAGTACTTC. The whole variable domain, remainder taken from reference TRBV30 and TRBJ2-7, is SQTIHQWPATLVQPVGSPLSLECTVEGTSNPNLYWYRQAAGRGLQLLFYSVGIGQISSEVPQNLSASRPQDRQFILSSKKLLLSDSGFYLCAWSVPGTREQYFGPGTRLTVT.

The CDR3 is CAWGGGFTGELFF. The CDR3 DNA reads TGTGCCTGGGGGGGGGGATTCACCGGGGAGCTGTTTTTT. This sequence joins TRBV30 and TRBJ2-2; 7 bases agree with TRBD2. V lost 5 bases and J lost 4; bases outside the gene matches: 4. The CDR3 is 13 residues long. Germline lookup yields CDR1 GTSNPN and CDR2 SVGIG (reference sequence).

Of note for this clonotype: With a much larger clone just one base away, this may be a read error. This likely comes from a read error, as the CDR3 has no conserved phenylalanine or tryptophan at its end. V usage is TRBV11-3 and J usage is TRBJ2-3, with D unresolved. The CDR3 has 12 amino acids. CDR1 and CDR2 from the germline V gene are SGHNT and YENEEA. V lost 5 bases, J lost 4 bases, and 7 bases lay in between. CDR3 region: CASSPRADTQYL. CDR3 nucleotides: TGTGCCAGCAGCCCTAGGGCAGATACGCAGTATCTT.

Remarks on this clonotype: A much larger clone lies one base from this, so it may be a read error. The chain joins TRBV4-2 to TRBJ2-2, with a possible D match to TRBD2 (5 bases). The CDR3 runs 15 residues. In germline, CDR1 is LGHNA, CDR2 YNFKEQ. The CDR3 DNA sequence: TGTGCCAGCAGCCCAGTACAACCGAACACCGGGGAGCTGGTTTTT. The encoded protein is CASSPVQPNTGELVF.